This passage covers 24 T cell receptor beta chains from one sample sequenced in a study of blood T cell repertoires in COVID-19 (dated by TCRdb to between 2020 and 2021). Library preparation used the immunoSEQ multiplex PCR assay. TCRdb stores this immuneACCESS table with in-frame sequences only. Part of the clones is absent; in the studies checked, under half of the shortfall reflects unresolved V genes, and no reason is known for the rest. In this sample the table shows around 170,000 clones, 88% of which occur a single time. Clones ranked in the top ten supply about 9.4% of the sample. The sample consisted of PBMCs or T cells enriched from blood (not recorded which). The receptors here all came from a woman aged 18-29 years who had recovered from COVID-19.

The chain links TRBV4-1 to TRBJ1-2; D is ambiguous. The CDR3 is made up of 14 amino acids. Germline CDR1 and CDR2: MGHRA and YSYEKL. Trimming took off 1 base at V and 0 bases at J, with 6 bases between the two ends. CDR3 sequence: CASSQVTANYGYTF. In DNA form, the CDR3 reads TGCGCCAGCAGCCAAGTAACAGCTAACTATGGCTACACCTTC.

J is TRBJ2-3 and V is TRBV19, with 8 bases aligning to TRBD1. This CDR3 region has 16 residues. Unmatched junction bases numbered 4, after V lost 1 base and J lost 1 base. CDR1 is LNHDA and CDR2 is SQIVND in the germline V gene (reference sequence). This chain's CDR3 is CASSIGSQGGTDTQYF. The CDR3 DNA is TGTGCCAGTAGTATAGGATCACAGGGGGGCACAGATACGCAGTATTTT.

The rearrangement links TRBV24-1 to TRBJ1-2; D is possibly TRBD1 (5 bases). V was cut by 4 bases and J by 6 bases, with 14 bases left in between. There are 14 residues in the CDR3. From germline, CDR1 is KGHDR and CDR2 SFDVKD. Here the CDR3 DNA reads TGTGCCACCAGTGACCCCGGGGGGACGGATGGCTACACCTTC. Translating gives CATSDPGGTDGYTF.

The V and J genes are TRBV24-1 and TRBJ2-3; 9 bases are a match to TRBD1. Per germline, CDR1 KGHDR and CDR2 SFDVKD. The CDR3 has 16 residues. Germline trimming cut 3 bases from V and 8 bases from J; bases unmatched to any gene: 11. The CDR3 here is CATSDGRGQGAGTQYF. In nucleotides, the CDR3 is TGTGCCACCAGTGATGGCCGGGGACAGGGAGCGGGTACGCAGTATTTT.

The rearrangement uses TRBV7-2 and TRBJ1-5; the D is unclear. CDR1 and CDR2 from the germline V gene are SGHTA and FQGNSA. The V gene lost 1 base and the J gene lost 4 bases, with 5 bases spanning the gap. The CDR3 is made up of 13 amino acids. The CDR3 loop reads CASSLVENQPQHF. As DNA, the CDR3 is TGTGCCAGCAGCTTAGTTGAGAATCAGCCCCAGCATTTT. Drawing the rest from reference TRBV7-2 and TRBJ1-5, the complete variable domain is GAGVSQSPSNKVTEKGKDVELRCDPISGHTALYWYRQSLGQGLEFLIYFQGNSAPDKSGLPSDRFSAERTGGSVSTLTIQRTQQEDSAVYLCASSLVENQPQHFGDGTRLSIL.

The chain uses TRBV3-1 (or the pseudogene TRBV3-2) and TRBJ2-5; tentatively, D is TRBD2 (5 bases). V was pared by 1 base and J by 5 bases, with 5 bases between. Germline lookup yields CDR1 LGHDT and CDR2 YNNKEL (reference sequence). The CDR3 has 12 amino acids. DNA of the CDR3: TGTGCCAGCAGCCAAGGAGGGGAGACCCAGTACTTC. Its protein product is CASSQGGETQYF.

J is TRBJ1-1 and V is TRBV5-1; 8 nucleotides align to TRBD1. Germline V gene data show CDR1 as SGHRS and CDR2 as YFSETQ. This CDR3 is built from 15 residues. V lost 0 bases to trimming and J lost 0 bases; unmatched junction nucleotides: 1. The CDR3 region has the DNA TGCGCCAGCAGCTTGGGGGACAGGATGAACACTGAAGCTTTCTTT. This translates into CASSLGDRMNTEAFF.

In this sample, this clone turned up once. The V and J genes are TRBV5-1 and TRBJ2-1; D is unresolved. Trimming took off 0 bases at V and 10 bases at J, with 5 bases between the two ends. Germline values: CDR1 SGHRS, CDR2 YFSETQ. The length of the CDR3 is 11 residues. CDR3 amino acids: CASSLGREQFF. In DNA, the CDR3 is TGCGCCAGCAGCTTGGGGCGGGAGCAGTTCTTC.

As DNA, the CDR3 is TGTGCCGGGCGGGTTAGCGGGAACCAAGAGACCCAGTACTTC. It codes for CAGRVSGNQETQYF. This chain uses TRBV6-5 with TRBJ2-5; 8 nucleotides line up with TRBD2. CDR1 and CDR2 (germline): MNHEY, SVGAGI. The CDR3 totals 14 residues. Trimming at V came to 11 bases and at J to 0 bases, leaving 8 bases not matched to a gene.

The chain links TRBV2 to TRBJ1-6; TRBD1 might be the D (6 bases). V lost 2 bases, J lost 7 bases, and 12 bases lay in between. The CDR3 is 15 amino acids. Germline-derived CDR1 and CDR2 are SNHLY and FYNNEI. CDR3: CASSEQGSGNSPLHF. The CDR3 nucleotides read TGTGCCAGCAGTGAACAGGGGTCGGGGAATTCACCCCTCCACTTT.

This clone appeared once. The V gene is TRBV28, the J gene TRBJ1-2, with D possibly being TRBD1 (5 bases). V was cut by 3 bases and J by 4 bases, with 12 bases left in between. Germline loops: CDR1 MDHEN, CDR2 SYDVKM. The CDR3 sequence is 14 residues long. The DNA for the CDR3 is TGTGCCAGCAGTTTGTGGGGCGAGGTCTATGGCTACACCTTC. Translation: CASSLWGEVYGYTF.

DNA for the CDR3: TGTGCCTGGAGCGAACTAATGAACACTGAAGCTTTCTTT. Translated: CAWSELMNTEAFF. The V and J genes are TRBV30 and TRBJ1-1; D unresolved. CDR3 length: 13 amino acids. The germline CDR1 and CDR2 sequences are GTSNPN and SVGIG (reference sequence). The V end lost 3 bases, the J end lost 0 bases, and 8 bases lay between the germline ends. The full variable domain, rest sourced from reference TRBV30 and TRBJ1-1, is SQTIHQWPATLVQPVGSPLSLECTVEGTSNPNLYWYRQAAGRGLQLLFYSVGIGQISSEVPQNLSASRPQDRQFILSSKKLLLSDSGFYLCAWSELMNTEAFFGQGTRLTVV.

The chain uses TRBV6-5 and TRBJ1-5; D might be TRBD1 (5 bases). This CDR3 is 13 amino acids long. Germline lookup yields CDR1 MNHEY and CDR2 SVGAGI. V lost 2 bases, J lost 4 bases, and 6 bases lay in between. CDR3 protein: CASSYDRNQPQHF. The CDR3 region has the DNA TGTGCCAGCAGTTACGACAGAAATCAGCCCCAGCATTTT.

The CDR3 coding sequence is TGTGCCAGCAGTTCCGGGACAGGGAACGAGCAGTACTTC. The encoded protein is CASSSGTGNEQYF. The chain has TRBV28 and TRBJ2-7, with TRBD1 identical over 9 bases. In germline, CDR1 is MDHEN, CDR2 SYDVKM. The CDR3 spans 13 residues. J lost 5 bases, V lost 4 bases, and 3 bases had no gene match.

The chain links TRBV2 to TRBJ1-6; 9 bases align to TRBD1. CDR1 SNHLY and CDR2 FYNNEI come from the germline V gene. The CDR3 runs 12 residues. The CDR3 sequence is CAGGQGLSPLHF. DNA for the CDR3: TGTGCAGGCGGACAGGGGCTCTCACCCCTCCACTTT.

This chain connects TRBV6-1 to TRBJ1-5, with TRBD1 matching over 7 bases. CDR1 and CDR2 from the germline V gene are MNHNS and SASEGT. J lost 7 bases, V lost 2 bases, and 2 bases had no gene match. CDR3 length: 13 amino acids. DNA for the CDR3: TGTGCCAGCAGTGAAAGGGACAGACAGCCCCAGCATTTT. This codes for CASSERDRQPQHF.

The table lists this clone with a few counts. The J gene is TRBJ2-2, the V gene TRBV11-2; D ambiguous. CDR1 and CDR2 from the germline V gene are SGHAT and FQNNGV. The CDR3 is 13 amino acids. The V and J ends lost 1 base and 5 bases respectively, with 5 bases between them. CDR3 residues: CASSLGSTGELFF. The CDR3 nucleotides are TGTGCCAGCAGCTTAGGTTCAACCGGGGAGCTGTTTTTT.

The chain recombines TRBV7-2 with TRBJ1-2; D is possibly TRBD1 (5 bases). Trimming stripped 0 bases from V and 4 bases from J, with 12 bases between. Germline-derived CDR1 and CDR2 are SGHTA and FQGNSA. The CDR3 is 15 residues long. CDR3: CASSLAVRGGYGYTF. The CDR3 DNA is TGTGCCAGCAGCTTAGCAGTGAGGGGAGGCTATGGCTACACCTTC.

The rearrangement uses TRBV19 and TRBJ1-1; 7 bases are a match to TRBD1. The CDR3 contains 14 residues. Germline CDR1 is LNHDA and CDR2 is SQIVND (reference sequence). V was pared by 5 bases and J by 0 bases, with 3 bases of the junction left unmatched. The CDR3 here is CASSVGQVNTEAFF. In nucleotides, the CDR3 is TGTGCCAGTAGTGTTGGACAGGTGAACACTGAAGCTTTCTTT.

This clone was seen at least ten times. The chain uses TRBV6-2 or TRBV6-3 and TRBJ2-7, with D possibly TRBD1 on 6 matching bases. With 3 bases removed from V and 0 bases from J, the gap between germline ends came to 12 bases. The germline CDR1 and CDR2 sequences are MNHEY and SVGEGT. This CDR3 is built from 15 residues. This CDR3 is CASSYSGTSSYEQYF. The CDR3 region has the DNA TGTGCCAGCAGTTATTCCGGGACAAGCTCCTACGAGCAGTACTTC.

This clone was seen just once. The chain is built from TRBV3-1 (or the pseudogene TRBV3-2) and TRBJ1-2, with D unresolved. This CDR3 contains 16 residues. The germline V gene encodes CDR1 LGHDT and CDR2 YNNKEL (reference sequence). V was shortened by 0 bases and J by 1 base, with 12 bases between the two germline ends. The CDR3 DNA sequence: TGTGCCAGCAGCCAAGAGGCGGGGTTCAATAACTATGGCTACACCTTC. It codes for CASSQEAGFNNYGYTF.

V gene TRBV7-9 combines with J gene TRBJ2-3; D is possibly TRBD2 (6 bases). The CDR3 sequence is 17 residues long. Germline V gene lookup returns CDR1 SEHNR and CDR2 FQNEAQ (reference sequence). V lost 5 bases and J 2 bases, leaving 20 bases between the germline ends. CDR3 sequence reads: CASSPGTLQHFTDTQYF. The CDR3 region has the DNA TGTGCCAGCAGCCCCGGGACTCTTCAACACTTCACAGATACGCAGTATTTT.

The chain links TRBV5-1 to TRBJ2-1; D is ambiguous. V lost 0 bases and J 5 bases, leaving 6 bases between the germline ends. From germline, CDR1 is SGHRS and CDR2 YFSETQ. The CDR3 sequence is 13 residues long. CDR3 coding DNA: TGCGCCAGCAGCTTGGGGCTCAACAATGAGCAGTTCTTC. Protein: CASSLGLNNEQFF. Based on the CDR3 plus reference TRBV5-1 and TRBJ2-1, the full variable domain is KAGVTQTPRYLIKTRGQQVTLSCSPISGHRSVSWYQQTPGQGLQFLFEYFSETQRNKGNFPGRFSGRQFSNSRSEMNVSTLELGDSALYLCASSLGLNNEQFFGPGTRLTVL.

V is TRBV6-5 and J is TRBJ1-2, with D perhaps matching TRBD1 (5 bases). V lost 6 bases and J 2 bases, leaving 10 bases between the germline ends. This CDR3 is built from 13 residues. CDR1 and CDR2 from the germline V gene are MNHEY and SVGAGI. The DNA of the CDR3 is TGTGCCAGCAGATCCGACAGAAACTATGGCTACACCTTC. It translates to CASRSDRNYGYTF.